This T cell receptor beta chain appears in the sequencing data of a study of T cell responses to AZD1222 COVID-19 vaccine. Germline lookup yields CDR1 SGHDN and CDR2 FVKESK. CDR3 size: 12 residues. Trimming took 5 bases from V and 12 from J, leaving 11 bases between them. Sequenced by immunoSEQ multiplex PCR; TCRdb stores in-frame clones only, minus some. The profile shows 130,000 or so clones, 86% of them singletons. The receptor comes from an adult in good health. This material consisted of peripheral blood, taken on day 0 of AZD1222 vaccination. The chain employs TRBV14 and TRBJ1-6; D gene ambiguous. The CDR3 is CASSAGWGPLHF. The CDR3 DNA follows: TGTGCCAGCAGCGCCGGCTGGGGACCCCTCCACTTT.